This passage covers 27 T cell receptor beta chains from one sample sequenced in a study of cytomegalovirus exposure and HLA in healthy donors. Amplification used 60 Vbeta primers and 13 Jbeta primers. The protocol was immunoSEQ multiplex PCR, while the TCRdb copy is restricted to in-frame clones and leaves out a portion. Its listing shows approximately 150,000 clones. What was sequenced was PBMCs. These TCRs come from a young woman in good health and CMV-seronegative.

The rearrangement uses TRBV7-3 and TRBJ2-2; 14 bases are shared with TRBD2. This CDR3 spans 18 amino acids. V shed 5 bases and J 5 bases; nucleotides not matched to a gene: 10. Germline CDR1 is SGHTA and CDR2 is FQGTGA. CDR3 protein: CASSPMGLAGVKTGELFF. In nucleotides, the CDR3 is TGTGCCAGCAGCCCCATGGGACTAGCGGGAGTAAAAACCGGGGAGCTGTTTTTT.

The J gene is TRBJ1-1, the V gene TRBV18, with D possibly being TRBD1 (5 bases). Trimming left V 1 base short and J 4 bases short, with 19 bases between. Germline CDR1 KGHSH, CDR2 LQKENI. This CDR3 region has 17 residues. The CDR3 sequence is CASSPRKGTGEITEAFF. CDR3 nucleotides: TGTGCCAGCTCACCACGTAAAGGGACGGGGGAGATCACTGAAGCTTTCTTT.

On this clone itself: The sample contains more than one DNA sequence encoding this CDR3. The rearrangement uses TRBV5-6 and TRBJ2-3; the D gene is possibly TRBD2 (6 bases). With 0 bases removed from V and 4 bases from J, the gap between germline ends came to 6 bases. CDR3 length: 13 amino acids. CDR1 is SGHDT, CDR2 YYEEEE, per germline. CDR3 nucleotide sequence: TGTGCCAGCAGCTTGGCTAGCGCAGATACGCAGTATTTT. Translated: CASSLASADTQYF.

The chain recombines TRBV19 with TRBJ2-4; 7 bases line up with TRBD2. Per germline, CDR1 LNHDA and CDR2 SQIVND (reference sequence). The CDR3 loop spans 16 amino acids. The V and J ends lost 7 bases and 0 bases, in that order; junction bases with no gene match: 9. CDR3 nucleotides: TGTGCCAGTACTCGCGGGGGATCTCTAGCCAAAAACATTCAGTACTTC. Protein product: CASTRGGSLAKNIQYF.

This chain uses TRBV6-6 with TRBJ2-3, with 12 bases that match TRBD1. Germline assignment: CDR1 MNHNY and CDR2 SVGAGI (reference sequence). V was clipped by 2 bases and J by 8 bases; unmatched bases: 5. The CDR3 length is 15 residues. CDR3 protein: CASSYGTGGAITQYF. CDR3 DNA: TGTGCCAGCAGTTACGGGACAGGGGGCGCAATTACGCAGTATTTT.

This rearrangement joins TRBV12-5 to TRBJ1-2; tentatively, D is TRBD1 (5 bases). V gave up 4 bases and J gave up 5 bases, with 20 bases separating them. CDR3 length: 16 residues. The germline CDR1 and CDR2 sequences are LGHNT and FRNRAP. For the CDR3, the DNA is TGTGCTAGTGGTTCCGCGGTAGGGGCAGTACAGTATGGCTACACCTTC. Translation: CASGSAVGAVQYGYTF.

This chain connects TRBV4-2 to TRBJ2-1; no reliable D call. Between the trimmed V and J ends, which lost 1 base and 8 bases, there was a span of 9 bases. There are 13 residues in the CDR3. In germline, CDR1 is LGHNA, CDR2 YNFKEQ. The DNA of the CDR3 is TGTGCCAGCAGCCAAGTATTAGAGGATGAGCAGTTCTTC. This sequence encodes CASSQVLEDEQFF.

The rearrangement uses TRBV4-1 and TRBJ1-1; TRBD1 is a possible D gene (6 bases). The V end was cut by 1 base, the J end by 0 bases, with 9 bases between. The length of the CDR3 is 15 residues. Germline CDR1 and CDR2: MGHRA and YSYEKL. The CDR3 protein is CASSQGGQMNTEAFF. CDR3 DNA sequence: TGCGCCAGCAGCCAAGGGGGACAAATGAACACTGAAGCTTTCTTT.

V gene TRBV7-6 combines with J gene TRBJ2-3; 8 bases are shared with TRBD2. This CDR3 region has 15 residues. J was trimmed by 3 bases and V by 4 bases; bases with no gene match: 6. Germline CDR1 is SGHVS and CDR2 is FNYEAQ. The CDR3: CASSSLAVGTDTQYF. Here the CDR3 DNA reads TGTGCCAGCAGCTCACTAGCGGTGGGGACAGATACGCAGTATTTT.

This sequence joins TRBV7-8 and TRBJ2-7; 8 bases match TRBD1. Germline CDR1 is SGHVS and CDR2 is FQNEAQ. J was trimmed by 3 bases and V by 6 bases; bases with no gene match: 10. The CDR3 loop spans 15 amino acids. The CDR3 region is CASRPSGTGDYEQYV. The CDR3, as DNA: TGTGCCAGCAGGCCCTCCGGGACAGGAGACTACGAGCAGTACGTC.

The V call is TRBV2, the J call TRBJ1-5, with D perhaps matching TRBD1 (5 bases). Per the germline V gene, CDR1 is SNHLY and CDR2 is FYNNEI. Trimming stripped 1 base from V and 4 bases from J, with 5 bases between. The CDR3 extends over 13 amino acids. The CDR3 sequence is CASSEDRNQPQHF. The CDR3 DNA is TGTGCCAGCAGTGAAGACAGGAATCAGCCCCAGCATTTT.

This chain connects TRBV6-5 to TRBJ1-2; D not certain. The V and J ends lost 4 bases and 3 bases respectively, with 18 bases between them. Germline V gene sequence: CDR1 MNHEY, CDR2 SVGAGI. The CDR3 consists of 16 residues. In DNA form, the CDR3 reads TGTGCCAGCAGTTCCGTACAAGCGTGGGTCGACTATGGCTACACCTTC. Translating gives CASSSVQAWVDYGYTF.

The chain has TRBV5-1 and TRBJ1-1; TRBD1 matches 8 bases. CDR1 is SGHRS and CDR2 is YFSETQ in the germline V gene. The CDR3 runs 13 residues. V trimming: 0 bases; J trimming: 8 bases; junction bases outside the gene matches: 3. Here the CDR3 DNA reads TGCGCCAGCAGCTTGGTACAGGGGGGGGAAGCTTTCTTT. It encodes CASSLVQGGEAFF.

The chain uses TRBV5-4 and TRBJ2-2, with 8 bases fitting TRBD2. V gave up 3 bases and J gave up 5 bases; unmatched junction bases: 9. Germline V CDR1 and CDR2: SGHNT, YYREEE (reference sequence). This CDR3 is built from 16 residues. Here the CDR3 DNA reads TGTGCCAGCAGCTACCCCGGACTAGCCCCGACCGGGGAGCTGTTTTTT. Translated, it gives CASSYPGLAPTGELFF.

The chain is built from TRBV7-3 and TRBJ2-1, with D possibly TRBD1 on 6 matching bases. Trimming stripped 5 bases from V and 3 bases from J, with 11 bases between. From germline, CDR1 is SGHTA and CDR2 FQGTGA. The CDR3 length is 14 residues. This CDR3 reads CASSADSVYNEQFF. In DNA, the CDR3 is TGTGCCAGCAGCGCGGACAGTGTCTACAATGAGCAGTTCTTC.

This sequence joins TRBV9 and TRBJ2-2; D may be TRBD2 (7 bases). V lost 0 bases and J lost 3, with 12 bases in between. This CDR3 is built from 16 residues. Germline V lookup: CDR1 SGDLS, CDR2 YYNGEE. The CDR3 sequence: CASSVVGGRDTGELFF. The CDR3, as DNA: TGTGCCAGCAGCGTAGTGGGGGGGCGCGACACCGGGGAGCTGTTTTTT. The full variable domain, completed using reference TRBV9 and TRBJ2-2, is DSGVTQTPKHLITATGQRVTLRCSPRSGDLSVYWYQQSLDQGLQFLIQYYNGEERAKGNILERFSAQQFPDLHSELNLSSLELGDSALYFCASSVVGGRDTGELFFGEGSRLTVL.

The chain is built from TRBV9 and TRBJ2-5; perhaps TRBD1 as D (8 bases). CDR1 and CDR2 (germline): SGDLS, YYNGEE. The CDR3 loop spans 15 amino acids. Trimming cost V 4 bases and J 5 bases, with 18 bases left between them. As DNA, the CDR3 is TGTGCCAGCAGCACGCAACAGGGGGGGACGGAGACCCAGTACTTC. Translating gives CASSTQQGGTETQYF.

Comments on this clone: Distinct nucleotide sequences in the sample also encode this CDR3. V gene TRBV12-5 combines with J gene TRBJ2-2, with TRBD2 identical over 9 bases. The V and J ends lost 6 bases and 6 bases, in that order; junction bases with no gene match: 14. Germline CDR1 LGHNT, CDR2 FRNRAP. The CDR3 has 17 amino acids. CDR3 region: CASGSLLGTSRSGELFF. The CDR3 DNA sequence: TGTGCTAGTGGCTCCCTCCTGGGGACTAGCCGGTCCGGGGAGCTGTTTTTT.

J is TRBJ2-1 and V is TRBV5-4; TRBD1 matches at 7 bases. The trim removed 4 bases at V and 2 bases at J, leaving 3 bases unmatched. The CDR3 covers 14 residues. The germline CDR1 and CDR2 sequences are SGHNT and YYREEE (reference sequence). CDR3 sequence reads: CASSLTGPYNEQFF. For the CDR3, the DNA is TGTGCCAGCAGCCTGACAGGGCCCTACAATGAGCAGTTCTTC.

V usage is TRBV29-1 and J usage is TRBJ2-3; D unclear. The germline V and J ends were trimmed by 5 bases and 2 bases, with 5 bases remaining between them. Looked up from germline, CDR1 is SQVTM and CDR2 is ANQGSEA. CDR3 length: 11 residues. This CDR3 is CSVLYTDTQYF. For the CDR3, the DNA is TGCAGCGTTCTCTACACAGATACGCAGTATTTT.

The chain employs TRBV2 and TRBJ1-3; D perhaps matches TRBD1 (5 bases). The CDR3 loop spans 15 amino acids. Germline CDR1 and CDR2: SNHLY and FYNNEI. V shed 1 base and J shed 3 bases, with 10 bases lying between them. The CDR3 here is CASSEGQGGGNTIYF. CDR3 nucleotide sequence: TGTGCCAGCAGTGAAGGTCAGGGAGGTGGAAACACCATATATTTT.

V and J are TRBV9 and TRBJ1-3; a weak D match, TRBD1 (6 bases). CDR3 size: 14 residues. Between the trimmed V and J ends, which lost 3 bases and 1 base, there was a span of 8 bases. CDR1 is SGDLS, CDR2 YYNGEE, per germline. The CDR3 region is CASSEGVSGNTIYF. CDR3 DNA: TGTGCCAGCAGCGAGGGGGTATCTGGAAACACCATATATTTT. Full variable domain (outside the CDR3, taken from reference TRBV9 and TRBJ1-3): DSGVTQTPKHLITATGQRVTLRCSPRSGDLSVYWYQQSLDQGLQFLIQYYNGEERAKGNILERFSAQQFPDLHSELNLSSLELGDSALYFCASSEGVSGNTIYFGEGSWLTVV.

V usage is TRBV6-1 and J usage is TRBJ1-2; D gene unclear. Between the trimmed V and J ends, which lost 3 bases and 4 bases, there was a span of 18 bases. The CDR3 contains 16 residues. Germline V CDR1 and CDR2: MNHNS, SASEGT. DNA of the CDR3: TGTGCCAGCAGTGACGGAAGGGCGGGAAAGGGCTATGGCTACACCTTC. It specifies CASSDGRAGKGYGYTF.

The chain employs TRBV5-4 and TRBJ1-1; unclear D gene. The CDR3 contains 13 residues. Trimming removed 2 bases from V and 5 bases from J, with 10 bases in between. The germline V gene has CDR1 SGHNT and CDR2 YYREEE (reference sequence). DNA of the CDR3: TGTGCCAGCAGCTTTTCTCGGTATACTGAAGCTTTCTTT. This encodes CASSFSRYTEAFF.

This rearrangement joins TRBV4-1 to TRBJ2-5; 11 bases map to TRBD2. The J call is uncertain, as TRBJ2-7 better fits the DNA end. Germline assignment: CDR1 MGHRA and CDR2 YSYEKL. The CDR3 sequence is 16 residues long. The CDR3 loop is CASSQVVLAGGYEQYF. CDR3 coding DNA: TGCGCCAGCAGCCAAGTGGTGCTAGCGGGAGGTTACGAGCAGTACTTC.

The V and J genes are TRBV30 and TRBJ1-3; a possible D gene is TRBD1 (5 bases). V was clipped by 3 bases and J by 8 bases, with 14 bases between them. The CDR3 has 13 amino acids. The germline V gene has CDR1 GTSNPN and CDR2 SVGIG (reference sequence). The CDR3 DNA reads TGTGCCTGGAGGCCAGGGTCTCTCGACACCATATATTTT. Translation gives CAWRPGSLDTIYF.

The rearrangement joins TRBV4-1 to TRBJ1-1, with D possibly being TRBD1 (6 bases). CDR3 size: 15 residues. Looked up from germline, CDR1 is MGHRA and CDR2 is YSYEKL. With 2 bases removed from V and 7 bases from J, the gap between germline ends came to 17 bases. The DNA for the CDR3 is TGCGCCAGCAGCCAATTGAGTAGGGGGGGTCTTGAAGCTTTCTTT. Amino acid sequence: CASSQLSRGGLEAFF.